A single sample gave rise to the 17 T cell receptor beta chains below, sequenced in a study of blood T cell repertoires in COVID-19. Assay: immunoSEQ multiplex PCR; the TCRdb copy retains only in-frame clones and omits some. Altogether about 270,000 clones are present, 80% to 90% being singletons, with the ten largest covering 4.1%. Input material: PBMCs or T cells enriched from blood (not recorded which). The receptors originated from a woman under 40 with acute COVID-19.

The CDR3 protein is CASRMREGGAADTQYF. In DNA form, the CDR3 reads TGTGCCAGCAGAATGCGGGAGGGGGGTGCGGCAGATACGCAGTATTTT. This chain joins TRBV5-4 and TRBJ2-3, with 9 bases identical to TRBD2. Germline V gives CDR1 SGHNT, CDR2 YYREEE (reference sequence). The CDR3 extends over 16 amino acids. V dropped 5 bases and J dropped 4; count of bases not matched to a gene: 11.

The genes are TRBV4-1 and TRBJ2-1; 10 bases match TRBD2. Germline assignment: CDR1 MGHRA and CDR2 YSYEKL. After removal of 1 base from V and 4 bases from J, the junction contained 4 bases not matched to a gene. This CDR3 has 16 residues. CDR3 nucleotides: TGCGCCAGCAGCCAAGCGGGGACTAGCGTGTACAATGAGCAGTTCTTC. Translated: CASSQAGTSVYNEQFF.

This clone was counted a few times. The chain carries TRBV19 and TRBJ1-2, with TRBD1 matching over 7 bases. In germline, CDR1 is LNHDA, CDR2 SQIVND (reference sequence). This CDR3 is 16 amino acids long. With V trimmed by 5 bases and J by 0 bases, 9 bases remained unmatched. The CDR3 reads CASSLEGQLSNYGYTF. DNA of the CDR3: TGTGCCAGTAGTCTGGAGGGACAGCTGTCTAACTATGGCTACACCTTC.

The CDR3 spells CASSLASTGTSVFYEQFF. CDR3 nucleotides: TGTGCCAGCAGCTTAGCCAGTACCGGGACTAGCGTCTTCTATGAGCAGTTCTTC. The rearrangement uses TRBV7-9 and TRBJ2-1, with 10 bases identical to TRBD2. The CDR3 extends over 18 amino acids. Germline V gives CDR1 SEHNR, CDR2 FQNEAQ (reference sequence). V trimming: 0 bases; J trimming: 8 bases; junction bases outside the gene matches: 13.

There are a few counts of this clone. The rearrangement uses TRBV2 and TRBJ2-7, with a possible D match to TRBD1 (6 bases). V was trimmed by 0 bases and J by 3 bases, leaving 9 bases between them. The CDR3 extends over 14 amino acids. From germline, CDR1 is SNHLY and CDR2 FYNNEI. The CDR3 loop is CASSEALDSYEQYF. Written as DNA, the CDR3 is TGTGCCAGCAGTGAAGCGCTGGACAGCTACGAGCAGTACTTC.

The rearrangement joins TRBV2 to TRBJ2-7; TRBD1 matches at 8 bases. The germline CDR1 and CDR2 sequences are SNHLY and FYNNEI. V trimming: 6 bases; J trimming: 2 bases; junction bases outside the gene matches: 6. The CDR3 is 14 residues long. DNA of the CDR3: TGTGCCAGCAGAAGCCAGGGGGCGACCTACGAGCAGTACTTC. Its translation is CASRSQGATYEQYF.

The DNA for the CDR3 is TGTGCCAGCAGCTCTCGACCCAAAAAGGGACAGGGGATAAGGGAGCAGTACTTC. This translates into CASSSRPKKGQGIREQYF. The chain carries TRBV21-1 and TRBJ2-7; the tabulated D call, TRBD1, remains unverified against the DNA. TRBV21-1 represents a pseudogene. The CDR3 totals 18 residues.

This chain joins TRBV5-5 and TRBJ2-5, with TRBD1 matching 7 bases. The CDR3 is 15 residues long. Germline V gene lookup returns CDR1 SGHKS and CDR2 YYEKEE (reference sequence). J lost 0 bases, V lost 5 bases, and 7 bases had no gene match. In DNA form, the CDR3 reads TGTGCCAGCAGTCAAATACAGGGGAACCAAGAGACCCAGTACTTC. Protein sequence: CASSQIQGNQETQYF.

J is TRBJ2-2 and V is TRBV10-3, with TRBD2 matching 10 bases. Losses at the gene ends were 4 bases for V and 1 base for J; bases not matched to a gene: 3. The germline V gene encodes CDR1 ENHRY and CDR2 SYGVKD. This CDR3 contains 16 residues. CDR3 amino acids: CAISASGSLNTGELFF. The CDR3 bases are TGTGCCATCAGTGCTAGCGGGAGCCTGAACACCGGGGAGCTGTTTTTT.

The chain carries TRBV11-3 and TRBJ2-2, with 10 bases identical to TRBD2. Germline V gene data show CDR1 as SGHNT and CDR2 as YENEEA. The CDR3 consists of 15 residues. The V segment lost 3 bases and the J segment 6 bases; nucleotides outside the gene matches: 4. Here the CDR3 reads CASSFGLAAAGELFF. The CDR3 DNA is TGTGCCAGCAGCTTCGGACTAGCGGCGGCCGGGGAGCTGTTTTTT.

This clone was seen only once. The chain couples TRBV24-1 to TRBJ2-2, with 8 bases identical to TRBD1. Trimming at V came to 4 bases and at J to 3 bases, leaving 6 bases not matched to a gene. Germline V gene sequence: CDR1 KGHDR, CDR2 SFDVKD. The CDR3 totals 16 residues. The CDR3 spells CATSDGQGVDTGELFF. For the CDR3, the DNA is TGTGCCACCAGTGACGGACAGGGAGTCGACACCGGGGAGCTGTTTTTT.

The chain is built from TRBV6-2 or TRBV6-3 and TRBJ1-5; D gene ambiguous. The germline V and J ends were trimmed by 4 bases and 0 bases, with 10 bases remaining between them. The CDR3 spans 15 residues. Germline V gene lookup returns CDR1 MNHEY and CDR2 SVGEGT. CDR3 protein: CASSFGEYSNQPQHF. The CDR3 nucleotides are TGTGCCAGCAGTTTCGGAGAATATAGCAATCAGCCCCAGCATTTT.

This chain's CDR3 is CASSPPLAGVTYNEQFF. CDR3 bases: TGTGCCAGTAGCCCTCCTTTAGCGGGAGTGACTTACAATGAGCAGTTCTTC. The J gene is TRBJ2-1, the V gene TRBV19; TRBD2 aligns across 9 bases. CDR1 is LNHDA and CDR2 is SQIVND in the germline V gene (reference sequence). This CDR3 has 17 residues. With 6 bases clipped from V and 4 bases from J, the junction kept 13 bases outside the gene matches.

The chain joins TRBV4-2 to TRBJ2-3, with 11 bases matching TRBD2. From germline, CDR1 is LGHNA and CDR2 YNFKEQ. After removal of 4 bases from V and 0 bases from J, the junction contained 6 bases not matched to a gene. This CDR3 region has 17 residues. This chain's CDR3 is CASSPAGTSGSTDTQYF. The CDR3, as DNA: TGTGCCAGCAGCCCAGCCGGGACTAGCGGTAGCACAGATACGCAGTATTTT.

The chain couples TRBV28 to TRBJ1-5; TRBD1 might be the D (5 bases). V was clipped by 6 bases and J by 1 base, with 13 bases between them. Per the germline V gene, CDR1 is MDHEN and CDR2 is SYDVKM. The CDR3 loop spans 15 amino acids. CDR3 nucleotides: TGTGCCAGCAGACTTGGGCAGGGCAGCAATCAGCCCCAGCATTTT. It yields the protein CASRLGQGSNQPQHF.

This chain links TRBV5-4 with TRBJ2-7; D might be TRBD2 (6 bases). The V gene lost 1 base and the J gene lost 2 bases, with 13 bases spanning the gap. The CDR3 is 15 amino acids. CDR1 is SGHNT, CDR2 YYREEE, per germline (reference sequence). DNA of the CDR3: TGTGCCAGCAGCTTGCGTACCGGGACTCCCTACGAGCAGTACTTC. It translates to CASSLRTGTPYEQYF.

This clone showed up just once. The gene calls are TRBV7-9 and TRBJ2-3; D is perhaps TRBD2 (6 bases). Germline-derived CDR1 and CDR2 are SEHNR and FQNEAQ (reference sequence). Trimming stripped 0 bases from V and 2 bases from J, with 21 bases between. This CDR3 contains 19 residues. CDR3 in amino acids: CASSLAVRLGGNHTDTQYF. In nucleotides, the CDR3 is TGTGCCAGCAGCTTAGCGGTACGGTTAGGCGGGAATCACACAGATACGCAGTATTTT.